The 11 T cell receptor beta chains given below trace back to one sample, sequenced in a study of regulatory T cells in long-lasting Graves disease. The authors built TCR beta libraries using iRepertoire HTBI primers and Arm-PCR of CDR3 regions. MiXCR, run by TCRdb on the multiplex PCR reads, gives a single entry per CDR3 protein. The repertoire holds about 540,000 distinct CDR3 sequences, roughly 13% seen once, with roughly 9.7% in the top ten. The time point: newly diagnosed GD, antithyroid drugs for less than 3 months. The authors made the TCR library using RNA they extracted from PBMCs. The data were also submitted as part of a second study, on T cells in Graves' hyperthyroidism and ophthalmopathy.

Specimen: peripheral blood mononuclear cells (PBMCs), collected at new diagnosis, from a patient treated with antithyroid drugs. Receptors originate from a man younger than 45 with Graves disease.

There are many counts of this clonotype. The CDR3 region is CAIRLGTSAYEQYF. The CDR3, as DNA: TGTGCCATCAGGCTGGGGACTAGCGCCTACGAGCAGTACTTC. This chain uses TRBV10-3 with TRBJ2-7, with 10 bases matching TRBD2. Germline lookup yields CDR1 ENHRY and CDR2 SYGVKD. The junction had 4 bases not matched to a gene; V was cut back by 6 bases and J by 2 bases. The CDR3 runs 14 residues.

This CDR3 is CASSLWTSGYGMGEQETQYF. The CDR3 nucleotides are TGTGCCAGCAGCTTGTGGACTAGCGGGTATGGCATGGGGGAGCAAGAGACCCAGTACTTC. The chain combines TRBV7-9 with TRBJ2-5, with TRBD2 identical over 11 bases. CDR1 and CDR2 (germline): SEHNR, FQNEAQ (reference sequence). The CDR3 covers 20 residues. V lost 3 bases and J lost 2; bases outside the gene matches: 17.

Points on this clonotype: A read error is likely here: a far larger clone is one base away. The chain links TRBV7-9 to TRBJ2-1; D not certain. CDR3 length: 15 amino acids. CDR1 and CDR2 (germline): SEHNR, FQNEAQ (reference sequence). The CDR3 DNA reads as TGTGCCAACAGCCCAAGGGTCATCTCCTACAATGAGCAGTTCTTC. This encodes CANSPRVISYNEQFF. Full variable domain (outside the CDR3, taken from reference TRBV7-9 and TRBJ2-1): DTGVSQNPRHKITKRGQNVTFRCDPISEHNRLYWYRQTLGQGPEFLTYFQNEAQLEKSRLLSDRFSAERPKGSFSTLEIQRTEQGDSAMYLCANSPRVISYNEQFFGPGTRLTVL.

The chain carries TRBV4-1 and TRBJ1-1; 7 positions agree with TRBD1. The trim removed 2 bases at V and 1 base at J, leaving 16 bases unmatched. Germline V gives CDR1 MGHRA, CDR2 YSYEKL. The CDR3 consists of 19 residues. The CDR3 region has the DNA TGCGCCAGCAGCCAACAAATTACCCTTCGCGACAGGGAGAACACTGAAGCTTTCTTT. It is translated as CASSQQITLRDRENTEAFF.

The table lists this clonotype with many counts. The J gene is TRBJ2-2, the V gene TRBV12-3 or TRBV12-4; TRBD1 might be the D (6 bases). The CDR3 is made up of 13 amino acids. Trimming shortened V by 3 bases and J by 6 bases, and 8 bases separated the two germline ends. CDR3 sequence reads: CASSFGQPGELFF. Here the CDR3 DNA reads TGTGCCAGCAGTTTCGGACAGCCCGGGGAGCTGTTTTTT.

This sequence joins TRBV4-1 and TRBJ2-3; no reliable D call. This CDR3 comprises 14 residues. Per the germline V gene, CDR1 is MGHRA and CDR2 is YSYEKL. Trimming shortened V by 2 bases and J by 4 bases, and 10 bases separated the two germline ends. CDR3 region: CASSQPLMADTQYF. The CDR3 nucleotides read TGCGCCAGCAGCCAACCCCTCATGGCAGATACGCAGTATTTT.

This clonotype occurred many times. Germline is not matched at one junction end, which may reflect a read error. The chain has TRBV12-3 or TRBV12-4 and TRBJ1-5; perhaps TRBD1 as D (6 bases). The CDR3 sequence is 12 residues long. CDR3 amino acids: CASSLGGQPQHF. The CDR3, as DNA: TGTGCCAGCAGCTTAGGGGGTCAGCCCCAGCATTTT.

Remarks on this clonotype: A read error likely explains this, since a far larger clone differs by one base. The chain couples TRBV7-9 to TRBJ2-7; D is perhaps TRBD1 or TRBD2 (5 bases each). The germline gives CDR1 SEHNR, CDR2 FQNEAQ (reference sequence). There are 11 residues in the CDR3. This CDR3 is CASSPKEDMHF. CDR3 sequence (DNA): TGTGCCAGCAGCCCTAAGGAGGACATGCATTTC.

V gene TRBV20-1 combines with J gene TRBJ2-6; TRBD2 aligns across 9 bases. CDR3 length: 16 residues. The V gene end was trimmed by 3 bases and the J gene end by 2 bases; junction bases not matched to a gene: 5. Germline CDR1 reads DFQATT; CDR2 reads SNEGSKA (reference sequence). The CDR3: CSASGGGGTGANVLTF. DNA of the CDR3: TGCAGTGCTAGTGGCGGGGGGGGCACTGGGGCCAACGTCCTGACTTTC.

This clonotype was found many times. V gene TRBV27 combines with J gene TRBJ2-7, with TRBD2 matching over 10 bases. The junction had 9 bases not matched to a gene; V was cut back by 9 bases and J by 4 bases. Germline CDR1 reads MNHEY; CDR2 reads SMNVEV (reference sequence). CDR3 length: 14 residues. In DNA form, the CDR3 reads TGTGCCAGTTCCCGGGGACTAGCGCCTTACGAGCAGTACTTC. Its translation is CASSRGLAPYEQYF.

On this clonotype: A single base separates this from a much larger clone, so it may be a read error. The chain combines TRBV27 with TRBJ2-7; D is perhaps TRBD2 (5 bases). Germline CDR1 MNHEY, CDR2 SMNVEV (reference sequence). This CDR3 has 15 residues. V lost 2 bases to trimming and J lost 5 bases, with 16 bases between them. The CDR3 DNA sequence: TGTGCCAGCAGTTTACGGGAAACTTCAACCCACGAGCAGTACTTC. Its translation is CASSLRETSTHEQYF.